These 9 T cell receptor beta chains share one sample of origin, sequenced in a study of blood T cell repertoires in COVID-19. The table came from immunoSEQ multiplex PCR; TCRdb's copy has only in-frame clones and leaves some out. The table shows fewer than 350,000 clones, with approximately 87% occurring only once. The sample taken for sequencing was peripheral blood. The receptors derive from a woman aged 25-40 years with COVID-19, enrolled during active disease.

The chain is built from TRBV20-1 and TRBJ1-2; D not resolved. The CDR3 is 12 amino acids. V lost 3 bases to trimming and J lost 2 bases, with 7 bases between them. Germline V lookup: CDR1 DFQATT, CDR2 SNEGSKA (reference sequence). CDR3 nucleotide sequence: TGCAGTGCTAGTCCCGGGAACTATGGCTACACCTTC. Translated: CSASPGNYGYTF.

This clone has only one observation. In DNA, the CDR3 is TGTGCCACCCGTATCGGGGACAGGGGGCGCGGGGAGCTGTTTTTT. Translating it yields CATRIGDRGRGELFF. The chain couples TRBV3-1 (or the pseudogene TRBV3-2) to TRBJ2-2; 12 nucleotides agree with TRBD1. J lost 7 bases, V lost 10 bases, and 10 bases had no gene match. CDR1 is LGHDT, CDR2 YNNKEL, per germline (reference sequence). There are 15 residues in the CDR3.

The CDR3 coding sequence is TGTGCCAGCAGAGATTACAGGGGTTCTGGAAACACCATATATTTT. It translates to CASRDYRGSGNTIYF. The chain links TRBV2 to TRBJ1-3; 7 nucleotides match TRBD1. Germline CDR1 reads SNHLY; CDR2 reads FYNNEI. V lost 6 bases, J lost 1 base, and 6 bases stayed unmatched. This CDR3 is built from 15 residues.

The chain recombines TRBV10-1 with TRBJ2-7, with 10 positions matching TRBD2. Germline assignment: CDR1 WNHNN and CDR2 SYGVQD (reference sequence). This CDR3 has 13 residues. With 6 bases clipped from V and 12 bases from J, the junction kept 11 bases outside the gene matches. DNA of the CDR3: TGCGCCAGCAGGGCTAGCGGGGGCGCGCCGTTGTACTTC. Translating gives CASRASGGAPLYF.

In its sample, this clone was seen a few times. The rearrangement uses TRBV12-3 or TRBV12-4 and TRBJ1-1; TRBD1 is a possible D gene (5 bases). The CDR3 loop spans 12 amino acids. The V end lost 6 bases, the J end lost 8 bases, and 13 bases lay between the germline ends. The CDR3 DNA follows: TGTGCCAGCAGCACAGGAAGGGAAGAAGCTTTCTTT. Its protein is CASSTGREEAFF.

J is TRBJ1-5 and V is TRBV4-1; no clear D. The germline V and J ends were trimmed by 3 bases and 2 bases, with 11 bases remaining between them. The germline CDR1 and CDR2 sequences are MGHRA and YSYEKL. The CDR3 runs 15 residues. CDR3 nucleotides: TGCGCCAGCAGCCACGGAGGGATCGGCAATCAGCCCCAGCATTTT. Its translation: CASSHGGIGNQPQHF.

The chain uses TRBV12-3 or TRBV12-4 and TRBJ1-1; D is possibly TRBD1 (5 bases). There are 13 residues in the CDR3. Trimming stripped 3 bases from V and 4 bases from J, with 9 bases between. The CDR3 nucleotides read TGTGCCAGCAGTTTGGGGGGGAGCACTGAAGCTTTCTTT. It codes for CASSLGGSTEAFF.

The chain is built from TRBV18 and TRBJ2-3; TRBD1 might be the D (5 bases). Per the germline V gene, CDR1 is KGHSH and CDR2 is LQKENI. This CDR3 contains 13 residues. V was cut by 5 bases and J by 1 base, with 7 bases left in between. CDR3 residues: CASSTGGTDTQYF. The DNA for the CDR3 is TGTGCCAGCTCAACAGGCGGCACAGATACGCAGTATTTT. The whole variable domain, remainder taken from reference TRBV18 and TRBJ2-3, is NAGVMQNPRHLVRRRGQEARLRCSPMKGHSHVYWYRQLPEEGLKFMVYLQKENIIDESGMPKERFSAEFPKEGPSILRIQQVVRGDSAAYFCASSTGGTDTQYFGPGTRLTVL.

This clone came up a few times. This sequence joins TRBV4-1 and TRBJ1-6; a possible D gene is TRBD1 (6 bases). Germline V gene lookup returns CDR1 MGHRA and CDR2 YSYEKL. Deletions cut 4 bases from V and 14 bases from J, with 12 bases between. The CDR3 is 12 amino acids. CDR3 amino acids: CASSLDWTALHF. DNA of the CDR3: TGCGCCAGCAGCCTAGACTGGACAGCCCTCCACTTT.